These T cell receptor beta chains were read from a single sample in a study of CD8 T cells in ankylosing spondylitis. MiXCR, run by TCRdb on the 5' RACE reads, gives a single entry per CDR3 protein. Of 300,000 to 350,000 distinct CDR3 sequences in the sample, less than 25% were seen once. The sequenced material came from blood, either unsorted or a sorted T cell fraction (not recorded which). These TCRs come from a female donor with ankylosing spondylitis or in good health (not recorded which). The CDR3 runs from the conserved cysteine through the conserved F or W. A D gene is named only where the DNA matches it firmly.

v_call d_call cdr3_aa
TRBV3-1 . CASSQAMGTEAFF
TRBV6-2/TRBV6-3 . CASSYPDFWGQPQHF
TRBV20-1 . CSASTSLPGAIYNEQFF
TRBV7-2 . CASRFTDYGYTF
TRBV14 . CASSPGWEQYF
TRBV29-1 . CSVEDHSLANQETQYF
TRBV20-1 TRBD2 CSASLGTSGMFLINEQFF
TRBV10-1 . CASGSGGQDTQYF
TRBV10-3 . CAISAHGAGGSSGANVLTF
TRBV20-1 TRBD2 CSARGGANEQFF